The T cell receptor (beta chain) described here comes from a study of blood T cell repertoires in COVID-19. Study information: The United States, Italy and Spain provided the acute and convalescent COVID-19 samples. The analysed material was cDNA or gDNA that came from T cells, B-cell-depleted T cells, or PBMCs.

Germline V CDR1 and CDR2: LGHNA, YSLEER. Trimming removed 3 bases at V and 4 bases at J, with 12 bases between. The length of the CDR3 is 14 residues. The study drew participants aged about 18 to 95 years from under 30 US areas. Two consecutive negative NP/OP PCR tests, clearance, or resolved symptoms defined Cohort 3 recovery. The protocol was immunoSEQ multiplex PCR, while the TCRdb copy is restricted to in-frame clones and leaves out a portion. Here the sample spans 350,000 or so clones, about 90% being singletons. The chain combines TRBV4-3 with TRBJ1-2; no clear D. Sequencing was carried out using PBMCs or T cells enriched from blood (not recorded which). The sequence came from a woman aged 25-40 years who had recovered from COVID-19. CDR3 region: CASSQGRPGYGYTF. CDR3 nucleotides: TGCGCCAGCAGCCAGGGCAGGCCCGGCTATGGCTACACCTTC.